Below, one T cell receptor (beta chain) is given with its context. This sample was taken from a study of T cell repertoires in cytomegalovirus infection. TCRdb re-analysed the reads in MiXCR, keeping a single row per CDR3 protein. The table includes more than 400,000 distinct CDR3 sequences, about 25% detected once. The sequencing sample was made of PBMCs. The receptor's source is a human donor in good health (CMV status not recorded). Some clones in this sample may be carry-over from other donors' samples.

The CDR3 loop is CASSTHSGRAEEQFF. In DNA form, the CDR3 reads TGTGCCAGTAGTACGCATAGCGGGAGGGCCGAAGAGCAGTTCTTC. This chain connects TRBV19 to TRBJ2-1; 11 nucleotides align to TRBD2. The ends lost 4 bases at V and 10 bases at J; junction bases unmatched: 9. The V gene's germline CDR1 is LNHDA and CDR2 SQIVND (reference sequence). CDR3 length equals 15 residues.